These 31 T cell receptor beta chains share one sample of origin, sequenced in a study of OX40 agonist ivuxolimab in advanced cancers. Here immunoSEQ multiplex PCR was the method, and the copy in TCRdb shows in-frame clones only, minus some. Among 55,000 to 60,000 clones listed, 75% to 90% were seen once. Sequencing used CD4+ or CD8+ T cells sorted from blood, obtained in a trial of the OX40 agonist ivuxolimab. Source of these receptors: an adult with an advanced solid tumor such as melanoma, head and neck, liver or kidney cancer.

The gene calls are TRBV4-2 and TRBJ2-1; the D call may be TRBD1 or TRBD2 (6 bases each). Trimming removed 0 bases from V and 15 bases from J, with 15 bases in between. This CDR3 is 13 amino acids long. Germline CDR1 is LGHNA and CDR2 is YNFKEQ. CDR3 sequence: CASSQDGGRDVFF. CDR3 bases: TGTGCCAGCAGCCAAGATGGGGGGCGGGATGTGTTCTTC.

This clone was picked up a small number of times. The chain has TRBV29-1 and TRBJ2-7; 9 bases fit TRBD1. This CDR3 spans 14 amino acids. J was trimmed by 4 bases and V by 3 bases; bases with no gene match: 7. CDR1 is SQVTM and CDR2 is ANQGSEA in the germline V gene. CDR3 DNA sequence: TGCAGCGTTGAGGTTGGGGGACAGGGTTACGAGCAGTACTTC. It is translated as CSVEVGGQGYEQYF.

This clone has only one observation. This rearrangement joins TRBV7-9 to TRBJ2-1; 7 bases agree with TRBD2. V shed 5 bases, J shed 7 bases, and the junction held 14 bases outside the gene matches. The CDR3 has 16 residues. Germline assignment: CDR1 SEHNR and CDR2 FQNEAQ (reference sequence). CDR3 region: CASSPKQESGRNEQFF. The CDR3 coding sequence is TGTGCCAGCAGCCCAAAACAGGAGTCCGGGAGGAATGAGCAGTTCTTC.

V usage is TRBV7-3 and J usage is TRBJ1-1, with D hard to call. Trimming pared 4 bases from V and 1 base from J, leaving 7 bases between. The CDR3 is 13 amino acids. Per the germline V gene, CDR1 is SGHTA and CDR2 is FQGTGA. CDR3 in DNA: TGTGCCAGCAGCTCCGACAAGAACACTGAAGCTTTCTTT. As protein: CASSSDKNTEAFF.

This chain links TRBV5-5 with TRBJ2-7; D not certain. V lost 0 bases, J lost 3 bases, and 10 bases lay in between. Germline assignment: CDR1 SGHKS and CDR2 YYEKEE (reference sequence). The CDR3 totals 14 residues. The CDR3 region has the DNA TGTGCCAGCAGCTTGGACATGGGTTTCTACGAGCAGTACTTC. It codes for CASSLDMGFYEQYF.

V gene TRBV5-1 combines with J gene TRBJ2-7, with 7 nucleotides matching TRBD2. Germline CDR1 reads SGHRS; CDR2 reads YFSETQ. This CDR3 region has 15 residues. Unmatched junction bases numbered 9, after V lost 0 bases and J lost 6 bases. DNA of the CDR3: TGCGCCAGCAGCTTGGCCCCCCAAGGGGAGGGCGAGCAGTACTTC. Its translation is CASSLAPQGEGEQYF.

CDR3 loop: CASKRTGDNEQFF. For the CDR3, the DNA is TGTGCCAGCAAACGGACAGGGGACAATGAGCAGTTCTTC. V usage is TRBV6-6 and J usage is TRBJ2-1, with TRBD1 matching 9 bases. Trimming cost V 7 bases and J 5 bases; bases outside gene matches: 3. This CDR3 has 13 amino acids. The germline V gene encodes CDR1 MNHNY and CDR2 SVGAGI (reference sequence).

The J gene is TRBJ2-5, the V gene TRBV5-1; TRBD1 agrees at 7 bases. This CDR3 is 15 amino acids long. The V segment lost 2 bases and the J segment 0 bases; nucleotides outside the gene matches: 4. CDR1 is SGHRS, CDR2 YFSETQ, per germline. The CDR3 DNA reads TGCGCCAGCAGCTTTTCGGACAGGTACCAAGAGACCCAGTACTTC. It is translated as CASSFSDRYQETQYF.

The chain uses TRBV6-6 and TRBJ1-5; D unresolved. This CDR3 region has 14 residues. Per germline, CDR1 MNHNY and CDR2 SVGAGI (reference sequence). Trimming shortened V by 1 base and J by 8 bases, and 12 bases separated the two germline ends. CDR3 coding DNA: TGTGCCAGCAGTTACTTCCGGGAAAGGGAGCCCCAGCATTTT. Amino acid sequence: CASSYFREREPQHF.

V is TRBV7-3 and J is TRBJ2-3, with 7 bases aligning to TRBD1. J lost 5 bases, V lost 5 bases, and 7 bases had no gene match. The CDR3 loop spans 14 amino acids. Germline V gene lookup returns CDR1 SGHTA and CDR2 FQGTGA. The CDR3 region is CASSQTGLRDTQYF. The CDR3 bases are TGTGCCAGCAGCCAGACAGGGCTGAGAGATACGCAGTATTTT.

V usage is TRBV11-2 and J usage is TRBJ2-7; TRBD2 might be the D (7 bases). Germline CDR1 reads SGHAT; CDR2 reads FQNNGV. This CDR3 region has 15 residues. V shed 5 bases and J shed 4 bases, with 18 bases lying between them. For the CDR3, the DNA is TGTGCCAGCAGCCCCGGCGGGGGCCGGGTATACGAGCAGTACTTC. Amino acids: CASSPGGGRVYEQYF.

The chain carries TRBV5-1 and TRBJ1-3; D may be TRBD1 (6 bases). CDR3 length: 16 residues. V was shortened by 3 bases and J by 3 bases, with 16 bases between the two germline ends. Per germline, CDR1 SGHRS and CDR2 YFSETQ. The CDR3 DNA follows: TGCGCCAGCAGCTGGGAACCAACAGGGTTTGGAAACACCATATATTTT. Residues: CASSWEPTGFGNTIYF.

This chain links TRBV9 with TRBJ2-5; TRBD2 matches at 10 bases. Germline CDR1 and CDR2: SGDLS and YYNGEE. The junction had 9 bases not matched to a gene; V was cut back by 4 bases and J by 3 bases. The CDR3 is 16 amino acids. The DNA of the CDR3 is TGTGCCAGCAGCCTGGGGACTAGCGACTATAAAGAGACCCAGTACTTC. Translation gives CASSLGTSDYKETQYF. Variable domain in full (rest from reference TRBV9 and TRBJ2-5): DSGVTQTPKHLITATGQRVTLRCSPRSGDLSVYWYQQSLDQGLQFLIQYYNGEERAKGNILERFSAQQFPDLHSELNLSSLELGDSALYFCASSLGTSDYKETQYFGPGTRLLVL.

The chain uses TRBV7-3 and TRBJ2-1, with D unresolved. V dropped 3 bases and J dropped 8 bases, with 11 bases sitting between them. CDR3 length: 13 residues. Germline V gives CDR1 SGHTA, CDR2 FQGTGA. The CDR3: CASSFLEGYEQFF. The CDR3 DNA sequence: TGTGCCAGCAGCTTCCTTGAAGGGTATGAGCAGTTCTTC.

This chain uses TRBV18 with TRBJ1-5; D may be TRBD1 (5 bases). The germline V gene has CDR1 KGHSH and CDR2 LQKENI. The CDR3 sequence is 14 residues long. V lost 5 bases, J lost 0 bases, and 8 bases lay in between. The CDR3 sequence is CASSSTDSNQPQHF. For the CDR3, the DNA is TGTGCCAGCTCATCGACAGATAGCAATCAGCCCCAGCATTTT.

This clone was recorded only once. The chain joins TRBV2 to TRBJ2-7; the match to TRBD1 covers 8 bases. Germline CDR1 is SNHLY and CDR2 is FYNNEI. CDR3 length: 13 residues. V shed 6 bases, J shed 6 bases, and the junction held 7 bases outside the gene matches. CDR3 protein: CASRGTGGSEQYF. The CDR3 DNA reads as TGTGCCAGCAGGGGGACAGGAGGTTCCGAGCAGTACTTC.

The CDR3 is CASRKTGGFAGYTF. The CDR3 DNA is TGTGCCAGCAGAAAAACCGGGGGCTTCGCTGGCTACACCTTC. The chain has TRBV6-1 and TRBJ1-2; TRBD1 is a possible D gene (6 bases). The CDR3 loop spans 14 amino acids. V was trimmed by 6 bases and J by 7 bases, leaving 18 bases between them. The germline V gene encodes CDR1 MNHNS and CDR2 SASEGT.

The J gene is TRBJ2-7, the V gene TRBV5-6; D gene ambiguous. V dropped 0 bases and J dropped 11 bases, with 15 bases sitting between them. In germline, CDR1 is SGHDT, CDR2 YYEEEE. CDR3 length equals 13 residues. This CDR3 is CASSLGPSIKKYF. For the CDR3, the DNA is TGTGCCAGCAGCTTGGGACCTTCGATAAAGAAGTACTTC.

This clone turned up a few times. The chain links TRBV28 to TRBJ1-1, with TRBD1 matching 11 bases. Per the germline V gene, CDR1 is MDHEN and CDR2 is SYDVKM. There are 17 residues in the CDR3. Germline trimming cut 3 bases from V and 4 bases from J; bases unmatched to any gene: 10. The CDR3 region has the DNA TGTGCCAGCAGTTTTTGGACAGGGGGCAGGTCCGGCACTGAAGCTTTCTTT. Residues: CASSFWTGGRSGTEAFF.

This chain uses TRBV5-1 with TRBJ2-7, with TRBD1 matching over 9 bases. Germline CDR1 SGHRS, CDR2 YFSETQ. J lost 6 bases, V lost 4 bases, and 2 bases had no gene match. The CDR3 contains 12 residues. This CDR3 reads CASSGQGLEQYF. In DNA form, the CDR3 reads TGCGCCAGCAGCGGACAGGGGCTCGAGCAGTACTTC.

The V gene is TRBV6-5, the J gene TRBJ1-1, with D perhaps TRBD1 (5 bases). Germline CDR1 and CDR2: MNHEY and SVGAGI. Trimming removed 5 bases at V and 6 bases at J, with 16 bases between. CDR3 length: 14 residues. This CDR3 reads CASSPHWDEAEAFF. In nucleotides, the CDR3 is TGTGCCAGCAGTCCTCACTGGGACGAGGCTGAAGCTTTCTTT.

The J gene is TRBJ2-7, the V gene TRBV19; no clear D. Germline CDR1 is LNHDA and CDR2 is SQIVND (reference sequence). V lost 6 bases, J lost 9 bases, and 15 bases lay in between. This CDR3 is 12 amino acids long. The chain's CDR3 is CASSPVGAMQYF. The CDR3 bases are TGTGCCAGTAGCCCCGTCGGAGCCATGCAGTACTTC.

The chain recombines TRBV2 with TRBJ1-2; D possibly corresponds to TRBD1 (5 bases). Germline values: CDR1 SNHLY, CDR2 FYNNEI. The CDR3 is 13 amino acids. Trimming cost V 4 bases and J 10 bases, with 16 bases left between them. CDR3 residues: CASSAQGLIDYTF. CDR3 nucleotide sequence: TGTGCCAGCAGTGCTCAGGGCTTGATTGACTACACCTTC. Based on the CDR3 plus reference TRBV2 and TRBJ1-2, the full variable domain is EPEVTQTPSHQVTQMGQEVILRCVPISNHLYFYWYRQILGQKVEFLVSFYNNEISEKSEIFDDQFSVERPDGSNFTLKIRSTKLEDSAMYFCASSAQGLIDYTFGSGTRLTVV.

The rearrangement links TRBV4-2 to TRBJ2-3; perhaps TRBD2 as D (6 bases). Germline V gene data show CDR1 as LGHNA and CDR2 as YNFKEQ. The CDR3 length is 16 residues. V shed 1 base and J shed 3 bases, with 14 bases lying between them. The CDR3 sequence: CASSQGVGSSTDTQYF. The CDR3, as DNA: TGTGCCAGCAGCCAAGGAGTCGGGAGTTCGACAGATACGCAGTATTTT.

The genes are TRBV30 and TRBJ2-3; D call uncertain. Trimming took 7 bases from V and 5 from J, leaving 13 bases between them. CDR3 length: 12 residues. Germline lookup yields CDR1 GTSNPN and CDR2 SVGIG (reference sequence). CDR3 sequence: CAYQKTGDTQYF. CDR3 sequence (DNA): TGTGCCTACCAAAAAACGGGAGATACGCAGTATTTT.

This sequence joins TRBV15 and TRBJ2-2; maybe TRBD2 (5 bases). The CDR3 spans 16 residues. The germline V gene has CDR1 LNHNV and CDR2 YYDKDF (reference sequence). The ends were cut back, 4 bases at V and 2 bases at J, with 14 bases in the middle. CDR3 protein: CATSTLAVLNTGELFF. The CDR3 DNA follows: TGTGCCACCAGCACGCTAGCAGTCTTAAACACCGGGGAGCTGTTTTTT.

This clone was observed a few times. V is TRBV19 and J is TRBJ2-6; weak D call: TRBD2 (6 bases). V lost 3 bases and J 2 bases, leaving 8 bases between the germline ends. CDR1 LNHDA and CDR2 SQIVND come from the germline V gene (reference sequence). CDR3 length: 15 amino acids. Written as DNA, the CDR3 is TGTGCCAGTAGTATTTGGGGGGCTGGGGCCAACGTCCTGACTTTC. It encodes CASSIWGAGANVLTF.

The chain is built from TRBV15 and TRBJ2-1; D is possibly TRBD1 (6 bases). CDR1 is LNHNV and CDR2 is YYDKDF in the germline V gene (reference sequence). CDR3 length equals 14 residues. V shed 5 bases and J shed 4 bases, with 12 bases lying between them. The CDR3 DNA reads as TGTGCCACCAGCGGTCGGGACAAGTACAATGAGCAGTTCTTC. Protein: CATSGRDKYNEQFF.

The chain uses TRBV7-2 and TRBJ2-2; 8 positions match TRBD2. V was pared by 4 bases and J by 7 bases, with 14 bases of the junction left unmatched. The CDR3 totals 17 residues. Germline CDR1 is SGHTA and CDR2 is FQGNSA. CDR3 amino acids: CASSSLGGREVVGELFF. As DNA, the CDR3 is TGTGCCAGCAGCTCCCTGGGGGGGCGGGAGGTCGTCGGGGAGCTGTTTTTT.

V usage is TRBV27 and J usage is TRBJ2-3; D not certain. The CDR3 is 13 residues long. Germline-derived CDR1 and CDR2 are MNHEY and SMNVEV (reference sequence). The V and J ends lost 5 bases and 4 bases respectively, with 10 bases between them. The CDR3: CASSPSRADTQYF. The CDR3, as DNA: TGTGCCAGCAGTCCGTCGCGCGCAGATACGCAGTATTTT.

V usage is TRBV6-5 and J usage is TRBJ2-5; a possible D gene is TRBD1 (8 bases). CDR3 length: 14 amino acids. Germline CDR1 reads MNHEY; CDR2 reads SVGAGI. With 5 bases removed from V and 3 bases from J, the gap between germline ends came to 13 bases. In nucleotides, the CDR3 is TGTGCCAGCAGTGGACAGGGAGGGGAAGAGACCCAGTACTTC. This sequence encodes CASSGQGGEETQYF.